Presented here are 32 T cell receptor beta chains from one specimen sequenced in a study of shared clonotypes between healthy human individuals (dated by TCRdb to the early 2020s). The library was built by means of the immunoSEQ multiplex PCR assay. The table comes from immuneACCESS by way of TCRdb, which keeps in-frame sequences with V and J called. Part of the clones is missing from these tables; in studies checked, under half for an unresolved V gene and the rest for unknown reasons. This sample lists a few million clones; just over 90% were detected once. The top ten constitute roughly 0.36% of the sample. Material for sequencing was naive CD4+ T cells from PBMCs. What this sample's cell subset or site label stands for: CD45RA+ positively selected. The receptor set was obtained from a man younger than 35 in good health. Some clones in this sample may be carry-over from other donors' samples.

The rearrangement joins TRBV28 to TRBJ2-7; no clear D. V was shortened by 0 bases and J by 2 bases, with 8 bases between the two germline ends. The CDR3 runs 14 residues. The germline V gene encodes CDR1 MDHEN and CDR2 SYDVKM. The CDR3: CASSLWQDPYEQYF. CDR3 bases: TGTGCCAGCAGTTTATGGCAGGACCCCTACGAGCAGTACTTC. The full variable domain, completed using reference TRBV28 and TRBJ2-7, is DVKVTQSSRYLVKRTGEKVFLECVQDMDHENMFWYRQDPGLGLRLIYFSYDVKMKEKGDIPEGYSVSREKKERFSLILESASTNQTSMYLCASSLWQDPYEQYFGPGTRLTVT.

CDR3 coding DNA: TGTGCCAGCAGCTTAAGGAACGTCGGCGGGGAGCTGTTTTTT. This translates into CASSLRNVGGELFF. V and J are TRBV7-9 and TRBJ2-2; no firm D call. The CDR3 has 14 residues. The V gene's germline CDR1 is SEHNR and CDR2 FQNEAQ (reference sequence). V was clipped by 2 bases and J by 7 bases, with 11 bases between them.

The J gene is TRBJ1-3, the V gene TRBV7-9, with 10 nucleotides matching TRBD1. The ends lost 5 bases at V and 3 bases at J; junction bases unmatched: 10. The CDR3 is made up of 17 amino acids. Germline assignment: CDR1 SEHNR and CDR2 FQNEAQ (reference sequence). CDR3 sequence reads: CASSKLGQGGGGNTIYF. CDR3 bases: TGTGCCAGCAGCAAACTTGGACAGGGGGGAGGTGGAAACACCATATATTTT.

The chain recombines TRBV28 with TRBJ1-2; D is unresolved. CDR1 MDHEN and CDR2 SYDVKM come from the germline V gene. The CDR3 length is 18 residues. Trimming shortened V by 10 bases and J by 7 bases, and 34 bases separated the two germline ends. The CDR3 DNA is TGTGCCACCTCCTCCCCCACACGGCTGCGGATCTCTTTCCGTGGCTACACCTTC. Its translation is CATSSPTRLRISFRGYTF.

The V and J genes are TRBV5-6 and TRBJ2-5; D is ambiguous. The CDR3 has 15 residues. Between the trimmed V and J ends, which lost 1 base and 2 bases, there was a span of 12 bases. CDR1 and CDR2 (germline): SGHDT, YYEEEE. The CDR3 sequence is CASSLTPNTQETQYF. The CDR3 coding sequence is TGTGCCAGCAGCTTGACACCGAATACTCAAGAGACCCAGTACTTC.

The J gene is TRBJ2-2, the V gene TRBV29-1, with a weak D call TRBD1 (5 bases). Trimming took 1 base from V and 0 from J, leaving 6 bases between them. The length of the CDR3 is 14 residues. The germline V gene encodes CDR1 SQVTM and CDR2 ANQGSEA. The CDR3: CSVEGTTNTGELFF. The CDR3 coding sequence is TGCAGCGTTGAAGGGACAACGAACACCGGGGAGCTGTTTTTT.

The rearrangement uses TRBV7-2 and TRBJ2-1; 7 positions match TRBD2. This CDR3 is built from 16 residues. CDR1 SGHTA and CDR2 FQGNSA come from the germline V gene. With 4 bases clipped from V and 1 base from J, the junction kept 7 bases outside the gene matches. CDR3 region: CASSSPTSRSYNEQFF. In DNA form, the CDR3 reads TGTGCCAGCAGCTCCCCGACTAGCCGATCCTACAATGAGCAGTTCTTC.

V is TRBV2 and J is TRBJ2-1, with 9 bases matching TRBD1. Per germline, CDR1 SNHLY and CDR2 FYNNEI. With V trimmed by 6 bases and J by 5 bases, 5 bases remained unmatched. The CDR3 totals 14 residues. CDR3 DNA: TGTGCCAGCAGAACCGGGACAGGGAACAATGAGCAGTTCTTC. As protein: CASRTGTGNNEQFF. The variable domain in full, completed from reference TRBV2 and TRBJ2-1, reads EPEVTQTPSHQVTQMGQEVILRCVPISNHLYFYWYRQILGQKVEFLVSFYNNEISEKSEIFDDQFSVERPDGSNFTLKIRSTKLEDSAMYFCASRTGTGNNEQFFGPGTRLTVL.

As regards this clone: Other nucleotide sequences in the sample specify the same CDR3. The V and J genes are TRBV11-2 and TRBJ1-2, with D uncertain. Germline CDR1 is SGHAT and CDR2 is FQNNGV. The V gene lost 0 bases and the J gene lost 5 bases, with 7 bases spanning the gap. The CDR3 covers 13 residues. The CDR3 region is CASSLDRGYGYTF. The DNA for the CDR3 is TGTGCCAGCAGCTTAGATCGAGGGTATGGCTACACCTTC.

The sample holds one count of this clone. The rearrangement joins TRBV15 to TRBJ2-7; D ambiguous. The CDR3 is 13 amino acids. Trimming removed 2 bases at V and 6 bases at J, with 11 bases between. Germline-derived CDR1 and CDR2 are LNHNV and YYDKDF (reference sequence). The DNA of the CDR3 is TGTGCCACCAGCAGAATGGTTGCCGGCGAGCAGTACTTC. Its translation: CATSRMVAGEQYF.

The chain links TRBV15 to TRBJ2-7; maybe TRBD1 (6 bases). The CDR3 is made up of 15 amino acids. The V end lost 3 bases, the J end lost 1 base, and 13 bases lay between the germline ends. Germline values: CDR1 LNHNV, CDR2 YYDKDF (reference sequence). CDR3: CATSRPTQGSYEQYF. In DNA form, the CDR3 reads TGTGCCACCAGCAGGCCCACGCAGGGGTCCTACGAGCAGTACTTC.

This clone was seen only a few times. This sequence joins TRBV5-1 and TRBJ2-7, with TRBD1 matching over 7 bases. The CDR3 runs to 14 residues. Losses at the gene ends were 4 bases for V and 3 bases for J; bases not matched to a gene: 7. Germline V CDR1 and CDR2: SGHRS, YFSETQ. CDR3 coding DNA: TGCGCCAGCAGCCCACAGGGGACGGACTACGAGCAGTACTTC. It specifies CASSPQGTDYEQYF.

This clone was detected a few times. V is TRBV5-5 and J is TRBJ2-7; 11 nucleotides match TRBD1. This CDR3 spans 16 amino acids. The ends lost 0 bases at V and 2 bases at J; junction bases unmatched: 4. Germline V CDR1 and CDR2: SGHKS, YYEKEE (reference sequence). The CDR3 loop reads CASSLVWTGGPYEQYF. In nucleotides, the CDR3 is TGTGCCAGCAGCTTGGTTTGGACAGGGGGCCCCTACGAGCAGTACTTC.

V is TRBV5-4 and J is TRBJ1-1; 7 bases map to TRBD1. V lost 3 bases and J lost 11; bases outside the gene matches: 13. The CDR3 runs 14 residues. The germline gives CDR1 SGHNT, CDR2 YYREEE (reference sequence). The CDR3 nucleotides are TGTGCCAGCAGCTGGCCCGACAAGGGGGCGCCGGCTTTCTTT. It specifies CASSWPDKGAPAFF.

This clone was picked up one time. V usage is TRBV6-5 and J usage is TRBJ2-7; D unclear. The CDR3 has 16 residues. Trimming stripped 0 bases from V and 0 bases from J, with 12 bases between. The germline V gene encodes CDR1 MNHEY and CDR2 SVGAGI. DNA for the CDR3: TGTGCCAGCAGTTACTCGACTCGCGGTGGCTCCTACGAGCAGTACTTC. Its translation: CASSYSTRGGSYEQYF.

This chain uses TRBV5-1 with TRBJ1-2, with D possibly being TRBD1 (5 bases). Germline V gene sequence: CDR1 SGHRS, CDR2 YFSETQ. With 3 bases removed from V and 2 bases from J, the gap between germline ends came to 23 bases. The CDR3 covers 18 residues. The CDR3 coding sequence is TGCGCCAGCAGCTCCAGCATCACAGCGGGGGTTAAGAACTATGGCTACACCTTC. The encoded protein is CASSSSITAGVKNYGYTF.

The chain employs TRBV28 and TRBJ1-1; a possible D gene is TRBD1 (5 bases). Deletions cut 5 bases from V and 1 base from J, with 14 bases between. The CDR3 length is 15 residues. Germline lookup yields CDR1 MDHEN and CDR2 SYDVKM. CDR3: CASSLPQATNTEAFF. The CDR3 nucleotides read TGTGCCAGCAGTCTCCCACAGGCAACGAACACTGAAGCTTTCTTT. The full variable domain, its missing parts supplied by reference TRBV28 and TRBJ1-1, is DVKVTQSSRYLVKRTGEKVFLECVQDMDHENMFWYRQDPGLGLRLIYFSYDVKMKEKGDIPEGYSVSREKKERFSLILESASTNQTSMYLCASSLPQATNTEAFFGQGTRLTVV.

This chain uses TRBV6-1 with TRBJ2-7, with 7 bases identical to TRBD1. The CDR3 contains 14 residues. The germline CDR1 and CDR2 sequences are MNHNS and SASEGT. Unmatched junction bases numbered 7, after V lost 5 bases and J lost 3 bases. CDR3 protein: CASSNLDRVYEQYF. Written as DNA, the CDR3 is TGTGCCAGCAGTAACCTTGACAGGGTCTACGAGCAGTACTTC.

The V gene is TRBV7-2, the J gene TRBJ2-5; tentatively, D is TRBD1 (6 bases). Germline CDR1 reads SGHTA; CDR2 reads FQGNSA. This CDR3 has 15 residues. The germline V and J ends were trimmed by 4 bases and 0 bases, with 12 bases remaining between them. Here the CDR3 reads CASSSEQGYQETQYF. The CDR3 DNA reads as TGTGCCAGCAGCTCCGAACAGGGTTACCAAGAGACCCAGTACTTC.

CDR3 in DNA: TGTGCCAGCGAGCCCCCCGGCTCGGTGGAGACCCAGTACTTC. It is translated as CASEPPGSVETQYF. The rearrangement uses TRBV5-8 and TRBJ2-5, with no clear D. With 7 bases removed from V and 5 bases from J, the gap between germline ends came to 18 bases. Germline V gene lookup returns CDR1 SGHTS and CDR2 YDEGEE. CDR3 size: 14 residues.

This chain connects TRBV5-1 to TRBJ2-7; 9 positions agree with TRBD1. Germline trimming cut 4 bases from V and 7 bases from J; bases unmatched to any gene: 9. The germline gives CDR1 SGHRS, CDR2 YFSETQ. The length of the CDR3 is 14 residues. The CDR3 region is CASSNRDRVAEQYF. The CDR3 DNA is TGCGCCAGCAGCAACCGGGACAGGGTCGCTGAGCAGTACTTC.

Turning to this clone: Other nucleotide sequences from this sample produce the same CDR3. The chain joins TRBV19 to TRBJ1-5; D possibly corresponds to TRBD1 (5 bases). Trimming took 3 bases from V and 2 from J, leaving 5 bases between them. The CDR3 extends over 13 amino acids. Germline CDR1 is LNHDA and CDR2 is SQIVND (reference sequence). The CDR3 DNA sequence: TGTGCCAGTAGTATGACAGGCAATCAGCCCCAGCATTTT. Translation: CASSMTGNQPQHF.

V usage is TRBV5-4 and J usage is TRBJ1-2, with no clear D. The germline V gene encodes CDR1 SGHNT and CDR2 YYREEE (reference sequence). There are 14 residues in the CDR3. V was clipped by 4 bases and J by 3 bases, with 13 bases between them. The CDR3: CASSPRTSDYGYTF. Here the CDR3 DNA reads TGTGCCAGCAGCCCCCGCACGAGTGACTATGGCTACACCTTC.

Remarks on this clone: Other DNA sequences of this sample code for an identical CDR3. This sequence joins TRBV27 and TRBJ1-2; D may be TRBD1 (6 bases). This CDR3 is built from 13 residues. Trimming took off 6 bases at V and 2 bases at J, with 10 bases between the two ends. Germline lookup yields CDR1 MNHEY and CDR2 SMNVEV (reference sequence). CDR3 amino acids: CASRLQGNYGYTF. The CDR3 region has the DNA TGTGCCAGCAGACTACAGGGAAACTATGGCTACACCTTC.

V usage is TRBV27 and J usage is TRBJ1-5; D remains ambiguous. The CDR3 covers 14 residues. Germline loops: CDR1 MNHEY, CDR2 SMNVEV (reference sequence). V lost 0 bases and J lost 0, with 3 bases in between. The CDR3, as DNA: TGTGCCAGCAGTTTATCGTTTAGCAATCAGCCCCAGCATTTT. Protein sequence: CASSLSFSNQPQHF.

The genes are TRBV5-1 and TRBJ2-7; perhaps TRBD2 as D (5 bases). The germline gives CDR1 SGHRS, CDR2 YFSETQ. The CDR3 spans 15 residues. Trimming stripped 4 bases from V and 1 base from J, with 15 bases between. Here the CDR3 reads CASSPWTRASYEQYF. The DNA of the CDR3 is TGCGCCAGCAGCCCGTGGACGAGGGCTTCCTACGAGCAGTACTTC.

The V gene is TRBV18, the J gene TRBJ2-5, with 7 bases aligning to TRBD2. V was clipped by 2 bases and J by 5 bases; unmatched bases: 5. The CDR3 loop spans 14 amino acids. Germline V lookup: CDR1 KGHSH, CDR2 LQKENI. CDR3 region: CASSPIAGVETQYF. The DNA for the CDR3 is TGTGCCAGCTCACCAATAGCGGGTGTTGAGACCCAGTACTTC.

The chain combines TRBV2 with TRBJ2-3; 11 bases agree with TRBD2. Trimming at V came to 2 bases and at J to 5 bases, leaving 6 bases not matched to a gene. The CDR3 totals 16 residues. CDR1 is SNHLY, CDR2 FYNNEI, per germline. The CDR3 here is CASSEFLAGGVDTQYF. The CDR3 DNA sequence: TGTGCCAGCAGTGAATTTCTAGCGGGAGGCGTAGATACGCAGTATTTT.

The V gene is TRBV5-4, the J gene TRBJ2-1; 7 bases map to TRBD1. The CDR3 extends over 14 amino acids. The V segment lost 1 base and the J segment 7 bases; nucleotides outside the gene matches: 5. Germline values: CDR1 SGHNT, CDR2 YYREEE (reference sequence). The CDR3 DNA reads TGTGCCAGCAGCTTGCAGGCAGGGGGTAATGAGCAGTTCTTC. Translating it yields CASSLQAGGNEQFF.

The genes are TRBV7-3 and TRBJ2-3, with 13 nucleotides matching TRBD2. J gave up 5 bases and V 1 base, and 6 bases lay outside the gene matches. The CDR3 covers 17 residues. Germline CDR1 reads SGHTA; CDR2 reads FQGTGA. The CDR3 DNA reads as TGTGCCAGCAGCTTAATCACTAGCGGGAGGGCCGGAGATACGCAGTATTTT. Translated, it gives CASSLITSGRAGDTQYF.

V and J are TRBV5-1 and TRBJ2-2, with D possibly TRBD2 on 6 matching bases. CDR3 length: 14 amino acids. V lost 1 base and J 5 bases, leaving 9 bases between the germline ends. In germline, CDR1 is SGHRS, CDR2 YFSETQ. The CDR3 spells CASSLLRGTGELFF. For the CDR3, the DNA is TGCGCCAGCAGCTTGCTTCGGGGGACCGGGGAGCTGTTTTTT.

The chain joins TRBV12-5 to TRBJ1-1; no firm D call. CDR3 length: 13 residues. Between the trimmed V and J ends, which lost 1 base and 5 bases, there was a span of 8 bases. Germline-derived CDR1 and CDR2 are LGHNT and FRNRAP. CDR3 residues: CASGLEGWTEAFF. The CDR3 DNA follows: TGTGCTAGTGGTTTGGAGGGATGGACTGAAGCTTTCTTT. The full variable domain, its missing parts supplied by reference TRBV12-5 and TRBJ1-1, is DARVTQTPRHKVTEMGQEVTMRCQPILGHNTVFWYRQTMMQGLELLAYFRNRAPLDDSGMPKDRFSAEMPDATLATLKIQPSEPRDSAVYFCASGLEGWTEAFFGQGTRLTVV.